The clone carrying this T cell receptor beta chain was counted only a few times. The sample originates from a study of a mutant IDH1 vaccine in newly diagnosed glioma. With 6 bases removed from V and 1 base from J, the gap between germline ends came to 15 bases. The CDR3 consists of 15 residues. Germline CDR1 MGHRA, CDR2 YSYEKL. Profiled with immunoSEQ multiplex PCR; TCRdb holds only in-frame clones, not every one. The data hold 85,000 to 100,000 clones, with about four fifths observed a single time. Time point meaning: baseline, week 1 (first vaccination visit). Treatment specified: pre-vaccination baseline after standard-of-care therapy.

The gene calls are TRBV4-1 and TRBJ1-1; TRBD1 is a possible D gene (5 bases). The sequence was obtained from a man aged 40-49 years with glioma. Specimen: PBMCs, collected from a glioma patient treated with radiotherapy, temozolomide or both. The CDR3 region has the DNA TGCGCCAGCAGGAAACCGGGACGGCCGAACACTGAAGCTTTCTTT. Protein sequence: CASRKPGRPNTEAFF.